This is a list of T cell receptor beta chains from one sample in a study of cytomegalovirus exposure and HLA in healthy donors. Clones were sequenced by immunoSEQ multiplex PCR, and TCRdb holds only the in-frame ones, with some missing. The sample lists under 250,000 clones, 76% occurring once. The sample taken for sequencing was PBMCs. These TCRs come from a man aged 18 to 30 in good health and CMV-seronegative. The CDR3 runs from the conserved cysteine through the conserved F or W. Fields, in order: D gene, V gene, CDR3 length, clone size, J gene, CDR3 DNA, CDR3 protein. D genes are given only for firm matches. Clone sizes are given selectively: once, few, many, or a class where the clone is expanded.

D: -
V: TRBV5-1
length: 14
size: -
J: TRBJ1-2
DNA: TGCGCCAGCAGCCAAGACGGGAATAACTATGGCTACACCTTC
CDR3: CASSQDGNNYGYTF

D: TRBD1
V: TRBV18
length: 14
size: few
J: TRBJ1-2
DNA: TGTGCCAGCTCACCCGAAGGGGGCACCTATGGCTACACCTTC
CDR3: CASSPEGGTYGYTF

D: -
V: TRBV27
length: 11
size: -
J: TRBJ2-7
DNA: TGTGCCAGCAGTCTGGGGCACGAGCAGTACTTC
CDR3: CASSLGHEQYF

D: -
V: TRBV7-6
length: 15
size: -
J: TRBJ2-2
DNA: TGTGCCAGCAGCTTACGGTCGTCGCACACCGGGGAGCTGTTTTTT
CDR3: CASSLRSSHTGELFF

D: TRBD1
V: TRBV5-1
length: 15
size: -
J: TRBJ2-1
DNA: TGCGCCAGCAGCTTGGGTCCTAGGGGGCCCAATGAGCAGTTCTTC
CDR3: CASSLGPRGPNEQFF

D: -
V: TRBV9
length: 13
size: -
J: TRBJ1-3
DNA: TGTGCCAGCAGCCGGGGAACTGGAAACACCATATATTTT
CDR3: CASSRGTGNTIYF

D: -
V: TRBV7-9
length: 18
size: -
J: TRBJ2-1
DNA: TGTGCCAGCAGCTTAGCCGCTAGCTACCCCCTCTCCTACAATGAGCAGTTCTTC
CDR3: CASSLAASYPLSYNEQFF

D: -
V: TRBV11-2
length: 13
size: few
J: TRBJ1-1
DNA: TGTGCCAGCAGCCCGTCAGGCAGCACTGAAGCTTTCTTT
CDR3: CASSPSGSTEAFF

D: TRBD1
V: TRBV19
length: 16
size: -
J: TRBJ1-5
DNA: TGTGCCAGTACTACAAGAACCGGACAGGGAGAACAGCCCCAGCATTTT
CDR3: CASTTRTGQGEQPQHF

D: -
V: TRBV6-5
length: 15
size: -
J: TRBJ2-7
DNA: TGTGCCAGCAGTCCACTACACCTTACCTCCTACGAGCAGTACTTC
CDR3: CASSPLHLTSYEQYF

D: -
V: TRBV30
length: 13
size: few
J: TRBJ2-7
DNA: TGTGCCTGGAGTGTGGTCGGTGGCTACGAGCAGTACTTC
CDR3: CAWSVVGGYEQYF

D: -
V: TRBV5-6
length: 15
size: -
J: TRBJ2-1
DNA: TGTGCCAGCAGCTTGGGAGGTCTAGTCTACAATGAGCAGTTCTTC
CDR3: CASSLGGLVYNEQFF

D: -
V: TRBV12-5
length: 11
size: -
J: TRBJ2-1
DNA: TGTGCTAGTGGTTTGGCGGATGAGCAGTTCTTC
CDR3: CASGLADEQFF

D: TRBD2
V: TRBV30
length: 17
size: -
J: TRBJ2-1
DNA: TGTGCCTGGAGTTCTCGACCTAGCGGGAGGGCCTTCAATGAGCAGTTCTTC
CDR3: CAWSSRPSGRAFNEQFF

D: -
V: TRBV6-5
length: 14
size: -
J: TRBJ2-7
DNA: TGTGCCAGCAGTTACTCCCCAGGTGGTCACGAGCAGTACTTC
CDR3: CASSYSPGGHEQYF

D: -
V: TRBV10-2
length: 14
size: -
J: TRBJ1-5
DNA: TGCGCCAGCAGTGAAATCCCGGGCAATCAGCCCCAGCATTTT
CDR3: CASSEIPGNQPQHF

D: TRBD2
V: TRBV9
length: 18
size: -
J: TRBJ2-3
DNA: TGTGCCAGCAGCCCTCTCCCGACCTGGCGGGAGGGCCCAGATACGCAGTATTTT
CDR3: CASSPLPTWREGPDTQYF

D: TRBD1
V: TRBV6-5
length: 14
size: -
J: TRBJ2-7
DNA: TGTGCCAGCAGTTACGGACAGGGAGCCTACGAGCAGTACTTC
CDR3: CASSYGQGAYEQYF

D: -
V: TRBV6-1
length: 13
size: -
J: TRBJ2-7
DNA: TGTGCCAGCCTACTAGTAACCCCCTACGAGCAGTACTTC
CDR3: CASLLVTPYEQYF

D: -
V: TRBV11-1
length: 13
size: -
J: TRBJ2-7
DNA: TGTGCCAGCGCGACAGATTCGAACTACGAGCAGTACTTC
CDR3: CASATDSNYEQYF

D: TRBD2
V: TRBV5-1
length: 18
size: few
J: TRBJ2-2
DNA: TGCGCCAGCAGCACCGGGACTAGCGGGAGGGCCGACACCGGGGAGCTGTTTTTT
CDR3: CASSTGTSGRADTGELFF

D: TRBD2
V: TRBV5-6
length: 15
size: -
J: TRBJ2-7
DNA: TGTGCCAGCAGCTTGGATGGCTTTCCGGGAGGGGAGCAGTACTTC
CDR3: CASSLDGFPGGEQYF

D: TRBD2
V: TRBV4-2
length: 17
size: -
J: TRBJ2-1
DNA: TGTGCCAGCAGCCAAGGGGCGGTCCGCGGGAGGGGAGGCGAGCAGTTCTTC
CDR3: CASSQGAVRGRGGEQFF

D: -
V: TRBV6-5
length: 14
size: -
J: TRBJ2-3
DNA: TGTGCCAGCAGTTACTCTTACGGGACAGATACGCAGTATTTT
CDR3: CASSYSYGTDTQYF

D: -
V: TRBV19
length: 13
size: -
J: TRBJ2-7
DNA: TGTGCCAGCCAGTCGGGGGAGGAGTACGAGCAGTACTTC
CDR3: CASQSGEEYEQYF

D: TRBD2
V: TRBV2
length: 16
size: -
J: TRBJ2-2
DNA: TGTGCCAGCAGTCAAACTAGCGGGAAGAACACCGGGGAGCTGTTTTTT
CDR3: CASSQTSGKNTGELFF

D: -
V: TRBV7-3
length: 14
size: -
J: TRBJ2-7
DNA: TGTGCCAGCAGGAACCCCGGGAATACCTACGAGCAGTACTTC
CDR3: CASRNPGNTYEQYF

D: -
V: TRBV7-8
length: 15
size: -
J: TRBJ1-3
DNA: TGTGCCAGCAGCTCAGGGATAGGGGCGGGAAACACCATATATTTT
CDR3: CASSSGIGAGNTIYF

D: -
V: TRBV5-4
length: 14
size: -
J: TRBJ1-2
DNA: TGTGCCAGCAGCGCCGGCGATCCAGGGAATGGCTACACCTTC
CDR3: CASSAGDPGNGYTF

D: -
V: TRBV11-3
length: 13
size: few
J: TRBJ2-2
DNA: TGTGCCAGCAGCCGCCCGGGGTCCGGGGAGCTGTTTTTT
CDR3: CASSRPGSGELFF

D: -
V: TRBV5-1
length: 12
size: -
J: TRBJ2-7
DNA: TGCGCCAGCAGCTCGGGGTTCTACGAGCAGTACTTC
CDR3: CASSSGFYEQYF

D: -
V: TRBV2
length: 14
size: -
J: TRBJ2-7
DNA: TGTGCCAGCAGTGTTATACAGGGCTCCTACGAGCAGTACTTC
CDR3: CASSVIQGSYEQYF

D: -
V: TRBV13
length: 15
size: -
J: TRBJ1-1
DNA: TGTGCCAGCAGCTACCTTAAGACAGGGAACACTGAAGCTTTCTTT
CDR3: CASSYLKTGNTEAFF

D: -
V: TRBV18
length: 15
size: -
J: TRBJ2-3
DNA: TGTGCCAGCTCGTCGGCTACAGGGTTCACAGATACGCAGTATTTT
CDR3: CASSSATGFTDTQYF

D: TRBD1
V: TRBV15
length: 15
size: -
J: TRBJ1-4
DNA: TGTGCCACCAGCAGAGATGGTCAGGGGGGAGAAAAACTGTTTTTT
CDR3: CATSRDGQGGEKLFF

D: -
V: TRBV11-3
length: 12
size: -
J: TRBJ2-3
DNA: TGTGCCAGCAGCCGAGGTTCAGATACGCAGTATTTT
CDR3: CASSRGSDTQYF

D: -
V: TRBV6-5
length: 14
size: -
J: TRBJ1-6
DNA: TGTGCCAGCAGTGACCGATGGACAGTCTCACCCCTCCACTTT
CDR3: CASSDRWTVSPLHF